A selection of T cell receptor beta chains follows, all from one sample in a study of regulatory T cells in long-lasting Graves disease. MiXCR, run by TCRdb on the multiplex PCR reads, gives a single entry per CDR3 protein. Here the sample spans roughly 560,000 distinct CDR3 sequences, around 15% being singletons. These same records also appear under a second study, on T cells in Graves' hyperthyroidism and ophthalmopathy.

The source was peripheral blood mononuclear cells (PBMCs), collected at new diagnosis, from a patient treated with antithyroid drugs. These receptors all come from a middle-aged woman with Graves disease. CDR3s include the opening cysteine and the closing phenylalanine or tryptophan. A D gene is named only where the DNA matches it firmly. Where a row states a size, it is once, few, many or the class of an expanded clone; other rows omit it.

CDR3aa	CDR3nt	abundance	d_gene	v_gene	j_gene
CASSYTMNTEAFF	TGTGCCAGCAGTTACACGATGAACACTGAAGCTTTCTTT	many	NA	TRBV6-5	TRBJ1-1
CASSERNSYNEQFF	TGCGCCAGCAGTGAGCGGAACTCCTACAATGAGCAGTTCTTC	few	NA	TRBV10-1	TRBJ2-1
CASSPQQRGWNEQFF	TGTGCCAGCTCACCACAGCAGCGGGGGTGGAATGAGCAGTTCTTC	many	TRBD2	TRBV18	TRBJ2-1
CSAKTGGMNTGELFF	TGCAGTGCGAAAACCGGGGGAATGAACACCGGGGAGCTGTTTTTT	many	NA	TRBV20-1	TRBJ2-2
CSARDFLDANEQFF	TGCAGTGCTAGAGATTTCTTGGACGCCAATGAGCAGTTCTTC	many	NA	TRBV20-1	TRBJ2-1
CASSLGGWTEAFF	TGTGCCAGCAGCTTGGGTGGTTGGACTGAAGCTTTCTTT	many	NA	TRBV5-5	TRBJ1-1
CASKFSGSYEQYF	TGTGCCAGTAAATTTAGCGGCTCCTACGAGCAGTACTTC	NA	NA	TRBV19	TRBJ2-7
CASSPQGLSAGELFF	TGCGCCAGCAGCCCACAGGGACTATCGGCCGGGGAGCTGTTTTTT	many	NA	TRBV5-1	TRBJ2-2
CASSMGTAEKLFF	TGTGCCAGCAGTATGGGGACGGCAGAAAAACTGTTTTTT	NA	NA	TRBV28	TRBJ1-4
CSVPGQNTEAFF	TGCAGTGTCCCAGGACAGAACACTGAAGCTTTCTTT	NA	NA	TRBV20-1	TRBJ1-1
CASGGEGGGEKLFF	TGTGCCAGCGGAGGCGAAGGTGGGGGAGAAAAACTGTTTTTT	NA	NA	TRBV7-9	TRBJ1-4
CASGRYTEAFF	TGTGCCAGCGGGAGGTACACTGAAGCTTTCTTT	many	NA	TRBV6-1	TRBJ1-1
CASSLARGEAFF	TGTGCCAGCAGCTTAGCGCGGGGTGAAGCTTTCTTT	NA	NA	TRBV11-2	TRBJ1-1
CASSQSGSSYEQYF	TGTGCCAGCAGCCAATCGGGCAGCTCCTACGAGCAGTACTTC	many	NA	TRBV16	TRBJ2-7
CASSTQRGGYEQFF	TGTGCCAGCAGTACACAGCGGGGGGGCTATGAGCAGTTCTTC	many	TRBD2	TRBV2	TRBJ2-1
CASSQGNEAFF	TGTGCCAGCAGCCAAGGGAATGAAGCTTTCTTT	many	NA	TRBV3-1	TRBJ1-1
CASSLLLEGTEAFF	TGTGCCAGCAGTCTTTTACTTGAGGGCACTGAAGCTTTCTTT	many	NA	TRBV12-3/TRBV12-4	TRBJ1-1
CSARDGDGHSYEQYF	TGCAGTGCTAGAGATGGGGACGGACACTCCTACGAGCAGTACTTC	many	NA	TRBV20-1	TRBJ2-7